This entry features one T cell receptor (beta chain) sequence. This record belongs to a study of healthy donors' naive CD4 and CD8 T cells. Overall study: Donors came from three age groups: 20-25, 40-50 and 60-70 years.

Each TCR library used roughly 0.45 ug of total RNA and a linear amplification protocol. TCRdb processed the reads anew with MiXCR; each CDR3 protein has one entry. The sample lists approximately 180,000 distinct CDR3 sequences, around three quarters occurring once. CD4+CD8-CD45RO-CD45RA+ cells were naive CD4+; CD8+CD4-CD45RA+CD27bright cells were naive CD8+. This TCR came from a pool of human donors in good health; the sample pools cells from several healthy donors. Sequences were obtained from naive CD4+ and CD8+ T cells sorted from blood, pooled from several donors.

The CDR3 spells CSVGPTGTNTEAFF. The CDR3 DNA is TGCAGCGTTGGACCGACAGGAACGAACACTGAAGCTTTCTTT. This rearrangement joins TRBV29-1 to TRBJ1-1, with a tentative D call TRBD1 (6 bases). Germline V gene sequence: CDR1 SQVTM, CDR2 ANQGSEA. CDR3 length equals 14 residues. V lost 4 bases to trimming and J lost 1 base, with 13 bases between them.